The 5 T cell receptor beta chains reported below all come from one sample, sequenced in a study of monozygotic twins with inflammatory bowel disease. TCRdb re-called the 5' RACE reads and shows each CDR3 protein once, DNA omitted. The data show about 210,000 distinct CDR3 sequences, and the top ten clones hold 7.5% to 9.5%. The material sequenced was blood. These receptors all stem from a human donor with ulcerative colitis or Crohn's disease, or a healthy co-twin of an affected twin (not recorded which).

This sequence joins TRBV5-1 and TRBJ1-1; the TRBD1 assignment by TCRdb is unverifiable without DNA. The CDR3 has 16 residues. Looked up from germline, CDR1 is SGHRS and CDR2 is YFSETQ. The CDR3 protein is CASSLAAGQGFTEAFF.

The CDR3 here is CASSLRAVSGAGGNEQFF. The chain combines TRBV7-6 with TRBJ2-1; the TRBD2 assignment by TCRdb is unverifiable without DNA. Looked up from germline, CDR1 is SGHVS and CDR2 is FNYEAQ. The CDR3 consists of 18 residues.

This chain joins TRBV7-9 and TRBJ1-5; TCRdb's D gene call, TRBD1, goes unchecked for lack of DNA. The germline CDR1 and CDR2 sequences are SEHNR and FQNEAQ (reference sequence). CDR3 length equals 15 residues. The CDR3 loop is CASSPTGQVGGPQHF.

The genes are TRBV7-2 and TRBJ1-3. The CDR3 covers 11 residues. Germline V CDR1 and CDR2: SGHTA, FQGNSA. This CDR3 reads CASSLRNTIYF. The entire variable domain, with the rest obtained from reference TRBV7-2 and TRBJ1-3, is as follows: GAGVSQSPSNKVTEKGKDVELRCDPISGHTALYWYRQSLGQGLEFLIYFQGNSAPDKSGLPSDRFSAERTGGSVSTLTIQRTQQEDSAVYLCASSLRNTIYFGEGSWLTVV.

The genes are TRBV7-9 and TRBJ2-1; the TCRdb D gene call, TRBD2, has no DNA to confirm it. This CDR3 region has 16 residues. Germline V gene lookup returns CDR1 SEHNR and CDR2 FQNEAQ (reference sequence). The CDR3 loop is CASSPPRKSVYNEQFF.